A selection of T cell receptor beta chains follows, all from one sample in a study of T and B cells in COVID-19 patients. Using its own MiXCR run on the multiplex PCR reads, TCRdb lists one record per CDR3 protein. The table records some 21,000 distinct CDR3 sequences, 30% to 35% of them present only once. Sequencing used blood. The source is a human donor who had recovered from COVID-19. CDR3s include the opening cysteine and the closing phenylalanine or tryptophan. The order of the fields is D gene, J gene, V gene, clone size, CDR3 DNA, CDR3 protein. The D gene is left open where the match is weak. Expanded clones are given a class, and other clones once, few, many or no size at all.

D: .
J: TRBJ2-3
V: TRBV5-1
size: .
DNA: TGCGCCAGCGGACGGGACGGGACAGATACGCAGTATTTT
CDR3: CASGRDGTDTQYF

D: .
J: TRBJ2-7
V: TRBV20-1
size: few
DNA: TGCAGTGCTAGAGTCAGGGGGGACTCCTACGAGCAGTACTTC
CDR3: CSARVRGDSYEQYF

D: .
J: TRBJ2-7
V: TRBV6-1
size: many
DNA: TGTGCCAGCAGGCTCTACCCGACGGGGAGCTCCTACGAGCAGTACTTC
CDR3: CASRLYPTGSSYEQYF

D: TRBD1
J: TRBJ1-2
V: TRBV19
size: .
DNA: TGTGCCAGTAGTATCCGGGACAGGGAAATGTCCTATGGCTACACCTTC
CDR3: CASSIRDREMSYGYTF

D: TRBD2
J: TRBJ2-7
V: TRBV11-3
size: .
DNA: TGTGCCAGCAGCTTGGTCGGGGGGGGCCCCTACGAGCAGTACTTC
CDR3: CASSLVGGGPYEQYF

D: .
J: TRBJ2-3
V: TRBV6-5
size: many
DNA: TGTGCCAGCAGTTCCCCCCGACAGGGACTTAGAAATACGCAGTATTTT
CDR3: CASSSPRQGLRNTQYF

D: .
J: TRBJ1-2
V: TRBV6-1
size: once
DNA: TGTGCCAGCAGTGAACAGAACTATGGCTACACCTTC
CDR3: CASSEQNYGYTF

D: TRBD1
J: TRBJ2-1
V: TRBV30
size: .
DNA: TGTGCCTGGAGTGTGGAAACAGGGGGTTACTACAATGAGCAGTTCTTC
CDR3: CAWSVETGGYYNEQFF

D: TRBD1
J: TRBJ2-2
V: TRBV5-4
size: few
DNA: TGTGCCAGCAGCCCGGTCCGGGCAGGGGGCTTAGTCGGGGAGCTGTTTTTT
CDR3: CASSPVRAGGLVGELFF

D: TRBD1
J: TRBJ1-1
V: TRBV6-5
size: .
DNA: TGTGCCAGCAGTTCGGGACAGGGGGATATTGGGGCTTTCTTT
CDR3: CASSSGQGDIGAFF

D: TRBD2
J: TRBJ2-3
V: TRBV5-1
size: few
DNA: TGCGCCACTCGGGGGGAAGGGGATACGCAGTATTTT
CDR3: CATRGEGDTQYF

D: .
J: TRBJ1-5
V: TRBV6-5
size: few
DNA: TGTGCCAGCATTCGGCAGCCTCGGGGCAATCAGCCCCAGCATTTT
CDR3: CASIRQPRGNQPQHF

D: .
J: TRBJ1-5
V: TRBV19
size: many
DNA: TGTGCCAGTAGTAGGGGGGCCCATAGCAATCAGCCCCAGCATTTT
CDR3: CASSRGAHSNQPQHF

D: TRBD2
J: TRBJ2-3
V: TRBV19
size: medium-sized
DNA: TGTGCCAGTAGACTCACTAGCGGTTTCACAGATACGCAGTATTTT
CDR3: CASRLTSGFTDTQYF

D: TRBD2
J: TRBJ2-3
V: TRBV12-3/TRBV12-4
size: .
DNA: TGTGCCAGCAGTTTTTCGCGGGGGGGTGATACGCAGTATTTT
CDR3: CASSFSRGGDTQYF

D: .
J: TRBJ1-4
V: TRBV30
size: many
DNA: TGTGCCTGGACCTCTTTAAGGGGTGAAAAACTGTTTTTT
CDR3: CAWTSLRGEKLFF

D: .
J: TRBJ1-2
V: TRBV10-3
size: .
DNA: TGTGCCATCAGTGATGGAGGGTTCTATGGCTACACCTTC
CDR3: CAISDGGFYGYTF